The following is a T cell receptor (beta chain) sequence with its context. The sample's time point: after dendritic cell vaccination, including at tumor progression/relapse. This sample was included in a study of glioma-infiltrating T cells after dendritic cell vaccination. The primer mix had 60 V beta and 13 J beta primers. Clones were sequenced by immunoSEQ multiplex PCR, and TCRdb holds only the in-frame ones, with some missing. The sample lists 60,000 or so clones, around nine tenths occurring once. The sequence came from a human donor with glioblastoma. Sample: blood, taken after dendritic cell vaccination.

The CDR3 DNA sequence: TGTGCCTGGAAACGTGGGCCCGACGAGACCCAGTACTTC. Protein sequence: CAWKRGPDETQYF. The rearrangement uses TRBV30 and TRBJ2-5; D remains ambiguous. Germline V gene lookup returns CDR1 GTSNPN and CDR2 SVGIG (reference sequence). V dropped 4 bases and J dropped 5 bases, with 14 bases sitting between them. The CDR3 loop spans 13 amino acids.